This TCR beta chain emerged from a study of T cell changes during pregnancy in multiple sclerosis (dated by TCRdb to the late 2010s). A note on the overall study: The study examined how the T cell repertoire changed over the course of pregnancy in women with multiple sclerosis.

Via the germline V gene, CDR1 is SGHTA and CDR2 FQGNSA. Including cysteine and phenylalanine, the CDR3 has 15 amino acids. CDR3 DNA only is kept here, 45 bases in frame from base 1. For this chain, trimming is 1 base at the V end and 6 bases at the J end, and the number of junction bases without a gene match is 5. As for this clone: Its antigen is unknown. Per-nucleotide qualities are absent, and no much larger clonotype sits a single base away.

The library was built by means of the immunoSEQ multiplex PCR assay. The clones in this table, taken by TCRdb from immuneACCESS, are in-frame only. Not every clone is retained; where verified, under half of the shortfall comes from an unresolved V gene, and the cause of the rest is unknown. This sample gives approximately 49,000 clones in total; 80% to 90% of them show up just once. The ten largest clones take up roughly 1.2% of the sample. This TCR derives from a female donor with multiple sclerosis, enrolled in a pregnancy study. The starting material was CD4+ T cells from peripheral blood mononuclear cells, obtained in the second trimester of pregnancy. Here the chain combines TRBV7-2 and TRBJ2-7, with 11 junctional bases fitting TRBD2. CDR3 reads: CASSLEGLAGLEQYF. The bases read TGTGCCAGCAGCTTAGAAGGACTAGCGGGCCTCGAGCAGTACTTC.